This entry concerns a single TCR beta chain. As yet, its antigen is unknown. Total RNA extraction produced at least 5.5 micrograms (per sample) for the study. This sample is part of a study of blood T cells in healthy people across ages. Study conclusions and caveats: The study found TCR beta diversity correlated strongly with naive T cell percentage.

Trimming took off 5 bases at V and 3 bases at J, with 20 bases between the two ends. The CDR3 is 16 amino acids. Looked up from germline, CDR1 is SEHNR and CDR2 is FQNEAQ (reference sequence). The second PCR ran roughly 6 to 11 cycles with a sample-barcoded 5' primer and J-beta primers. Each cDNA was tagged by a template-switch adaptor containing 12 random nucleotides. TCRdb re-called the 5' RACE reads through MiXCR, storing one row per CDR3 protein. The table includes some 780,000 distinct CDR3 sequences, more than 55% detected once. The genes are TRBV7-9 and TRBJ2-7, with D unresolved. This TCR came from a man in his forties in good health. The specimen sequenced was blood. CDR3 sequence reads: CASSDGLIRPYYEQYF. The CDR3 nucleotides read TGTGCCAGCAGCGATGGGTTGATTAGGCCTTACTACGAGCAGTACTTC. Drawing the rest from reference TRBV7-9 and TRBJ2-7, the complete variable domain is DTGVSQNPRHKITKRGQNVTFRCDPISEHNRLYWYRQTLGQGPEFLTYFQNEAQLEKSRLLSDRFSAERPKGSFSTLEIQRTEQGDSAMYLCASSDGLIRPYYEQYFGPGTRLTVT.